This T cell receptor (beta chain) derives from a study of blood T cell repertoires in COVID-19. Only a few counts were recorded for this clone. Here immunoSEQ multiplex PCR was the method, and the copy in TCRdb shows in-frame clones only, minus some. The table lists over 200,000 clones, 92% of them singletons. The CDR3 is 15 amino acids. Between the trimmed V and J ends, which lost 4 bases and 0 bases, there was a span of 13 bases. In germline, CDR1 is MNHEY, CDR2 SVGAGI. V is TRBV6-5 and J is TRBJ2-7; D perhaps matches TRBD2 (7 bases). The receptor comes from a man younger than 45 with acute or convalescent COVID-19. Sequencing was performed on peripheral blood. CDR3 residues: CASSLGGGPSYEQYF. As DNA, the CDR3 is TGTGCCAGCAGTTTGGGCGGGGGCCCCTCCTACGAGCAGTACTTC.